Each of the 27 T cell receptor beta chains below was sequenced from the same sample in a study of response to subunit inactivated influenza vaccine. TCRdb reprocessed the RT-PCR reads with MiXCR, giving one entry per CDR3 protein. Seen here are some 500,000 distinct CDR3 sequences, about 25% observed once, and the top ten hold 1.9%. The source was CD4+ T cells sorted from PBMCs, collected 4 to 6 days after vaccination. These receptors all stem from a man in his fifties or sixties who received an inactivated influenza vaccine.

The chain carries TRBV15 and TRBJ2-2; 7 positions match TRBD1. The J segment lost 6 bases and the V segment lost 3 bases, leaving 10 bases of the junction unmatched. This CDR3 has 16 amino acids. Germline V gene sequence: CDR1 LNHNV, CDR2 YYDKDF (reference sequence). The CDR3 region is CATSRDLDRAAGELFF. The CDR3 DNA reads TGTGCCACCAGCAGGGACCTCGACAGGGCCGCCGGGGAGCTGTTTTTT.

The CDR3 loop is CASSGRDRPYEQYF. DNA for the CDR3: TGTGCCAGCAGCGGACGGGACAGACCCTACGAGCAGTACTTC. The chain has TRBV6-2 or TRBV6-3 and TRBJ2-7; 7 bases agree with TRBD1. Germline CDR1 reads MNHEY; CDR2 reads SVGEGT. The V and J ends lost 6 bases and 2 bases, in that order; junction bases with no gene match: 7. The CDR3 runs to 14 residues.

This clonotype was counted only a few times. CDR3 sequence: CASSKTGSGYTF. CDR3 sequence (DNA): TGTGCCAGCAGTAAGACAGGGAGCGGCTACACCTTC. J is TRBJ1-2 and V is TRBV2; 7 bases align to TRBD1. The CDR3 totals 12 residues. Germline CDR1 is SNHLY and CDR2 is FYNNEI. V shed 5 bases and J 8 bases; nucleotides not matched to a gene: 5.

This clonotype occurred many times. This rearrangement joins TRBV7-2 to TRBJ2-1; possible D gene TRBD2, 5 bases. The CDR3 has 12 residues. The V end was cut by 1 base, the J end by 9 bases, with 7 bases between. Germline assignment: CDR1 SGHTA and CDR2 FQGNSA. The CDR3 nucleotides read TGTGCCAGCAGCTTAGTGCTAGCTGAGCAGTTCTTC. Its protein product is CASSLVLAEQFF.

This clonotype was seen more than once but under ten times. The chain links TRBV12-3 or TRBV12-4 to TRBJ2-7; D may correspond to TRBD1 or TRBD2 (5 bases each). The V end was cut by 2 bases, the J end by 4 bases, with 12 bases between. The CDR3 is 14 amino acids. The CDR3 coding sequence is TGTGCCAGCAGTTTATTCGGGGCCAAATACGAGCAGTACTTC. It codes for CASSLFGAKYEQYF.

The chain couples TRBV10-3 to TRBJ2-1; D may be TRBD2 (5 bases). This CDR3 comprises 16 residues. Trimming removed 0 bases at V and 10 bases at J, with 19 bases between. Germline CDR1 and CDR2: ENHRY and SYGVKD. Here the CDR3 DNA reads TGTGCCATCAGTGAGTCGACTACCTCCCCGGGGAAGGAGCAGTTCTTC. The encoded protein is CAISESTTSPGKEQFF.

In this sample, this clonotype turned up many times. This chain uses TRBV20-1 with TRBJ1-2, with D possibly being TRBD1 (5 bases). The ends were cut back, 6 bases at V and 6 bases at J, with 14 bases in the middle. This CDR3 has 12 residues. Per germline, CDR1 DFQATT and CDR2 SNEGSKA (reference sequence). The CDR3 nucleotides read TGCAGTGCCCGTCCCCAGGGAAATGGCTACACCTTC. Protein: CSARPQGNGYTF.

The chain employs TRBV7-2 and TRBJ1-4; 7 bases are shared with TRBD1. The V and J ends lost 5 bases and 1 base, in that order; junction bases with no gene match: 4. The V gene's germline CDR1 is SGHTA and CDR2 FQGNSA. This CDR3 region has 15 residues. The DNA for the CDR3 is TGTGCCAGCAGCCTAAGGACAGGAACTAATGAAAAACTGTTTTTT. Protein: CASSLRTGTNEKLFF.

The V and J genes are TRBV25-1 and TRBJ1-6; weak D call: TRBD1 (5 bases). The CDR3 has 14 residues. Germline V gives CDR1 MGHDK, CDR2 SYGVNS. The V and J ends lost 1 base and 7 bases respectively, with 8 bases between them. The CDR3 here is CASSELGGNSPLHF. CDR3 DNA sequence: TGTGCCAGCAGTGAATTGGGGGGAAATTCACCCCTCCACTTT.

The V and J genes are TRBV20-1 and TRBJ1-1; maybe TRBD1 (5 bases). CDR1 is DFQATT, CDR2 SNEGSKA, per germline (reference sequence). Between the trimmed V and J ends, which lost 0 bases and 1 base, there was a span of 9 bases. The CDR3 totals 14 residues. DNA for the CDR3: TGCAGTGCTAGAGATCCGGGGGGGAACACTGAAGCTTTCTTT. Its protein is CSARDPGGNTEAFF.

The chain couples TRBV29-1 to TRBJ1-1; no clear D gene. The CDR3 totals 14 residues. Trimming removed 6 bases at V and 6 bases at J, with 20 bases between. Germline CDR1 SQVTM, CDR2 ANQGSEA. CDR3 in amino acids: CSVRTHGQRAEAFF. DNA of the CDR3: TGCAGCGTCCGTACCCATGGCCAGAGAGCTGAAGCTTTCTTT.

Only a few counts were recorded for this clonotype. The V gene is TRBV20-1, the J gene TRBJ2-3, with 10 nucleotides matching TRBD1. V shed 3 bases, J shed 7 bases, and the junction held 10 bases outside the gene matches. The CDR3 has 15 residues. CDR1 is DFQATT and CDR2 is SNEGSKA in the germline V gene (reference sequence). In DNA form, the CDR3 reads TGCAGTGCTAGTATCTCCGGGACAGGGGCTAATACGCAGTATTTT. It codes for CSASISGTGANTQYF.

The chain's CDR3 is CASSPAVEQFF. The CDR3 bases are TGTGCCAGCAGCCCCGCTGTGGAGCAGTTCTTC. The rearrangement links TRBV6-2 or TRBV6-3 to TRBJ2-1, with unresolved D. The V and J ends lost 6 bases and 10 bases respectively, with 10 bases between them. The CDR3 consists of 11 residues. Germline CDR1 and CDR2: MNHEY and SVGEGT.

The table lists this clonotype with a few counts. The CDR3 DNA is TGTGCCAGCAGCTTCACTAGCGACCACTACAATGAGCAGTTCTTC. Its protein is CASSFTSDHYNEQFF. The gene calls are TRBV7-2 and TRBJ2-1; 7 positions agree with TRBD2. There are 15 residues in the CDR3. Germline V gene data show CDR1 as SGHTA and CDR2 as FQGNSA. The V segment lost 3 bases and the J segment 3 bases; nucleotides outside the gene matches: 5.

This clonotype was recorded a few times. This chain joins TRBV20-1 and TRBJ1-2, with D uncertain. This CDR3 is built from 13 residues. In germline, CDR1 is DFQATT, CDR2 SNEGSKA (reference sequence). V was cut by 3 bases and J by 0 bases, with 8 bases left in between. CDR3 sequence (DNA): TGCAGTGCTAGCCGACAAGCTAACTATGGCTACACCTTC. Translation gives CSASRQANYGYTF.

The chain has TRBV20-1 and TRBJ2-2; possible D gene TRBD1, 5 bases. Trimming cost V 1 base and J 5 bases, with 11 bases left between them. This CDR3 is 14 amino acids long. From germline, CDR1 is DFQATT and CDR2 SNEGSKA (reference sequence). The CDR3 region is CSARVPGMTGELFF. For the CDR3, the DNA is TGCAGTGCTAGAGTTCCAGGGATGACCGGGGAGCTGTTTTTT.

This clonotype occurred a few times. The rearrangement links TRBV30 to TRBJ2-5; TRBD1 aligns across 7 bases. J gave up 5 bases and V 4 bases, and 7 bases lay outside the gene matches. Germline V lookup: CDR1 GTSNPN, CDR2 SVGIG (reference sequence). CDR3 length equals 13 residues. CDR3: CAWTRQGRETQYF. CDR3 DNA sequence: TGTGCCTGGACTAGACAGGGTCGGGAGACCCAGTACTTC. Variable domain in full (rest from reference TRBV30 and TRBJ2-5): SQTIHQWPATLVQPVGSPLSLECTVEGTSNPNLYWYRQAAGRGLQLLFYSVGIGQISSEVPQNLSASRPQDRQFILSSKKLLLSDSGFYLCAWTRQGRETQYFGPGTRLLVL.

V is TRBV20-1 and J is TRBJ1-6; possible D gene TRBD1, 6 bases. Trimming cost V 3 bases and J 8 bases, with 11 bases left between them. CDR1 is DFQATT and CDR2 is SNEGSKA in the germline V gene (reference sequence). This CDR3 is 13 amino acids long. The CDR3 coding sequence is TGCAGTGCTAGTGGCAGGGGAGATTCACCCCTCCACTTT. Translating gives CSASGRGDSPLHF.

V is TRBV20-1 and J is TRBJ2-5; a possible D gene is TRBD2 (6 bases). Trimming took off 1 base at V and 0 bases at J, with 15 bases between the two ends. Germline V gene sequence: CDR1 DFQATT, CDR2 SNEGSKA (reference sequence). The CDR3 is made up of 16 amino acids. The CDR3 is CSARASGRPYQETQYF. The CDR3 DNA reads TGCAGTGCTAGAGCCAGCGGGCGCCCGTACCAAGAGACCCAGTACTTC.

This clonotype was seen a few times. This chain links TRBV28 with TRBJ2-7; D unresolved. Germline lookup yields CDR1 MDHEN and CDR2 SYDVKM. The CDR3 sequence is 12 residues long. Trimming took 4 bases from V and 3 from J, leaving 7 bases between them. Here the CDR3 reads CASSSRFYEQYF. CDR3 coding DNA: TGTGCCAGCAGTTCCAGGTTCTACGAGCAGTACTTC. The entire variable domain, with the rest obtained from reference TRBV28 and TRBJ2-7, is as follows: DVKVTQSSRYLVKRTGEKVFLECVQDMDHENMFWYRQDPGLGLRLIYFSYDVKMKEKGDIPEGYSVSREKKERFSLILESASTNQTSMYLCASSSRFYEQYFGPGTRLTVT.

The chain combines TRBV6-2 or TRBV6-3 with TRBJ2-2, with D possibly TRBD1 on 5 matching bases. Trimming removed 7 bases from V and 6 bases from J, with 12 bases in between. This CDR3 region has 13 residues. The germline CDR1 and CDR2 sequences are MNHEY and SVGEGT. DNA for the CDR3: TGTGCCAGCAATCTGGGGCCCTCCGGGGAGCTGTTTTTT. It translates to CASNLGPSGELFF.

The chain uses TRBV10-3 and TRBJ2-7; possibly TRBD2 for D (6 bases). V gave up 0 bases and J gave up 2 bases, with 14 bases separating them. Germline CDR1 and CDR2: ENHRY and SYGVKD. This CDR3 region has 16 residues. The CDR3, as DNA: TGTGCCATCAGTGAGTCACGGGAGTGGATGACCTACGAGCAGTACTTC. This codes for CAISESREWMTYEQYF.

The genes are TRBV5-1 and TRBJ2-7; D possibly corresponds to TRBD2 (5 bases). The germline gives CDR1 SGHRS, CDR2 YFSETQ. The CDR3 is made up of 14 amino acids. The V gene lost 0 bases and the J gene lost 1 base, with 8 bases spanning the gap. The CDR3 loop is CASSLASRSYEQYF. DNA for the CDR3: TGCGCCAGCAGCTTGGCTAGCAGATCCTACGAGCAGTACTTC.

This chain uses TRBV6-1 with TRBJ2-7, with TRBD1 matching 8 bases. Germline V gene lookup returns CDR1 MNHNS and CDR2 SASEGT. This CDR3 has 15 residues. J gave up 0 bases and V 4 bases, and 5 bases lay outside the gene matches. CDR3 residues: CASSGGTGFSYEQYF. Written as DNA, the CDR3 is TGTGCCAGCAGTGGGGGGACAGGTTTCTCCTACGAGCAGTACTTC.

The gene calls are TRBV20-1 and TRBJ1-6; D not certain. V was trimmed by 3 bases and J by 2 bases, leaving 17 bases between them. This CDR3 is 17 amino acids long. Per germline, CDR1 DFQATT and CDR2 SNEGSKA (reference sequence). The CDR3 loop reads CSASSITRGPYNSPLHF. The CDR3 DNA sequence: TGCAGTGCTAGTTCTATCACCCGGGGTCCCTATAATTCACCCCTCCACTTT.

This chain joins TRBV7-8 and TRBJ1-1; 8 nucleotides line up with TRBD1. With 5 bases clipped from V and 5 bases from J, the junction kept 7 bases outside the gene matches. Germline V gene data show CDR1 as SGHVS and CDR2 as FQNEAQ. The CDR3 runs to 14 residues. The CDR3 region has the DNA TGTGCCAGCAGCGACCCAGGGGGCTGGACTGAAGCTTTCTTT. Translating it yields CASSDPGGWTEAFF.

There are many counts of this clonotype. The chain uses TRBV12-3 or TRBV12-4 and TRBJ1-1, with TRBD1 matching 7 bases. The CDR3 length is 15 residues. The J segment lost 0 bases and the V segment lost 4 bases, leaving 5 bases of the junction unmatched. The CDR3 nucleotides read TGTGCCAGCAGTTCGGTGGGACAGATGAACACTGAAGCTTTCTTT. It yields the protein CASSSVGQMNTEAFF.